The T cell receptor beta chain described here comes from a study of cytotoxic CD8 clonotypes in ibrutinib-treated CLL. TCRdb's table, derived via immunoSEQ multiplex PCR, lists solely in-frame clones and lacks some. The table includes 200,000 to 250,000 clones, 75% to 85% detected once. The specimen was PBMCs, collected after 12 months of ibrutinib treatment. The receptor was isolated from a human donor with chronic lymphocytic leukemia.

CDR3 sequence: CASSFGASYYNEQFF. The CDR3 DNA reads TGTGCCAGCAGCTTCGGCGCGAGCTACTACAATGAGCAGTTCTTC. The chain links TRBV7-3 to TRBJ2-1; D gene ambiguous. The CDR3 covers 15 residues. V was clipped by 3 bases and J by 3 bases, with 12 bases between them. Germline CDR1 is SGHTA and CDR2 is FQGTGA.